This T cell receptor (beta chain) was recorded in a study of graft-versus-host responses after intestinal transplantation. Study-wide background: Recipients underwent multivisceral, liver-intestinal, or isolated intestinal transplants.

As concerns this clone: Its antigen is not known.

Data came from immunoSEQ multiplex PCR; TCRdb stores just in-frame clones and leaves some out. The sample has roughly 51,000 clones, 89% seen once; the top ten hold over 0.55%. In germline, CDR1 is SGHRS, CDR2 YFSETQ. V shed 5 bases and J shed 6 bases, with 15 bases lying between them. CDR3 length equals 14 residues. Study outcomes and limitations: Within the allografts of patients who had graft-donor T cell macrochimerism, graft-versus-host to host-versus-graft clonal ratios were high.

This clonotype originated in a human donor who was the organ donor for an intestinal transplant. The specimen comprised unstimulated CD4+ T cells sorted from spleen or lymph node cells, sampled before transplant. The gene calls are TRBV5-1 and TRBJ2-1; tentative D call: TRBD2 (6 bases). CDR3 in amino acids: CASSMSGRSNEQFF. The CDR3 nucleotides read TGCGCCAGCAGTATGAGCGGGCGAAGCAATGAGCAGTTCTTC.